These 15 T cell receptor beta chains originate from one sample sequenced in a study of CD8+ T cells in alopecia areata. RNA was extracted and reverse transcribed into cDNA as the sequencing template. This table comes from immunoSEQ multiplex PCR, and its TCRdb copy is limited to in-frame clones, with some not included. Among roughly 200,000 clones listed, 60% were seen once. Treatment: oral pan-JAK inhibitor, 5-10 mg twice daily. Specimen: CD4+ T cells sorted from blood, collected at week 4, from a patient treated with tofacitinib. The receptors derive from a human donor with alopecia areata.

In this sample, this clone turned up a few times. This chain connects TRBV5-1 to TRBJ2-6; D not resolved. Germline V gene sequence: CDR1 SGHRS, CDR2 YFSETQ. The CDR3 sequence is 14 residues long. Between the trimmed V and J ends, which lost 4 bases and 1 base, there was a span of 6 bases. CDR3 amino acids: CASSVTSGANVLTF. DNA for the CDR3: TGCGCCAGCAGCGTAACTTCTGGGGCCAACGTCCTGACTTTC.

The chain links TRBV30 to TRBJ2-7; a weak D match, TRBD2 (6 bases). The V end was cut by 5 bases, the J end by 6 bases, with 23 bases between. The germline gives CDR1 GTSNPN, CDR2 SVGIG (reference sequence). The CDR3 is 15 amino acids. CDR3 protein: CAWRGFEQGGREQYF. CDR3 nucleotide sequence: TGTGCCTGGCGGGGATTTGAGCAGGGAGGCCGCGAGCAGTACTTC.

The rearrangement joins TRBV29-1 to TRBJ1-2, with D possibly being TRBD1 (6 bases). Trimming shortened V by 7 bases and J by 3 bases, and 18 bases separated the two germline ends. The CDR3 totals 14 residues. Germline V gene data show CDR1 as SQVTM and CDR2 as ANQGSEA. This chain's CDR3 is CSADPTGFDYGYTF. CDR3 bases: TGCAGCGCGGACCCTACAGGGTTCGACTATGGCTACACCTTC.

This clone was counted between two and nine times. CDR3 in DNA: TGCAGCGCTCTGACTAGCCAAGAGACCCAGTACTTC. It encodes CSALTSQETQYF. The chain recombines TRBV29-1 with TRBJ2-5, with TRBD2 as a possible D gene (6 bases). Germline V CDR1 and CDR2: SQVTM, ANQGSEA. This CDR3 is built from 12 residues. V shed 7 bases and J shed 1 base, with 10 bases lying between them.

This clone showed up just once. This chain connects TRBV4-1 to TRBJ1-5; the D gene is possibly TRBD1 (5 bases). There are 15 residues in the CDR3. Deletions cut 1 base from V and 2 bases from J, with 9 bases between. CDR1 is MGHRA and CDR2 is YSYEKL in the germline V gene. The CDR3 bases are TGCGCCAGCAGCCAAGTATCGGGGGGCAATCAGCCCCAGCATTTT. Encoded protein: CASSQVSGGNQPQHF.

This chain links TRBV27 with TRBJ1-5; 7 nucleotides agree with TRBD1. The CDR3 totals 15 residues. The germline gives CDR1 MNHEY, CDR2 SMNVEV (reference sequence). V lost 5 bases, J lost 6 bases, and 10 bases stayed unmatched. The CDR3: CASSQSGGQGQPQHF. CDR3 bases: TGTGCCAGCAGTCAATCAGGGGGTCAAGGTCAGCCCCAGCATTTT.

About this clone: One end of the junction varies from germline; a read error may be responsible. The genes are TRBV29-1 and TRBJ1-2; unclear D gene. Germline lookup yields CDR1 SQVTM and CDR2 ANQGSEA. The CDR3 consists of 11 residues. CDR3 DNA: TGCAGCGTCGAAGACACGGATGGCTACACCTTC. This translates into CSVEDTDGYTF.

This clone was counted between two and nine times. This chain's CDR3 is CASSLKSPGDQPQHF. In nucleotides, the CDR3 is TGCGCCAGCAGCTTGAAGTCCCCCGGCGATCAGCCCCAGCATTTT. The chain carries TRBV5-1 and TRBJ1-5; D not resolved. This CDR3 comprises 15 residues. Trimming removed 1 base at V and 5 bases at J, with 13 bases between. Per germline, CDR1 SGHRS and CDR2 YFSETQ.

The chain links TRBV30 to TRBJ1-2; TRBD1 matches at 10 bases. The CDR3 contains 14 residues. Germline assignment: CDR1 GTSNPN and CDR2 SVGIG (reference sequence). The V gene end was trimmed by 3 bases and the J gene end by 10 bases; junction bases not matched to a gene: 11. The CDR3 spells CAWRTGGAGWDYTF. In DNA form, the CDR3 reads TGTGCCTGGAGGACAGGGGGCGCAGGTTGGGACTACACCTTC.

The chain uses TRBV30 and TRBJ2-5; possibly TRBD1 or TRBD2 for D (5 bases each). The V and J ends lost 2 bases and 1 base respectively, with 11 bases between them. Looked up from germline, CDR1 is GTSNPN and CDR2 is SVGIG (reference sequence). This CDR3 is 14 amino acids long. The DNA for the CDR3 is TGTGCCTGGAGTCGGGGCTCAGGCCAAGAGACCCAGTACTTC. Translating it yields CAWSRGSGQETQYF.

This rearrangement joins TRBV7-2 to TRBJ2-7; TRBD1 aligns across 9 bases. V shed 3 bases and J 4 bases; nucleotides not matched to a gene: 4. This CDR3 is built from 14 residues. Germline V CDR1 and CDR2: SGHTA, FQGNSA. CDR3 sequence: CASSLRQGVYEQYF. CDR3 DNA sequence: TGTGCCAGCAGCTTGAGACAGGGGGTGTACGAGCAGTACTTC.

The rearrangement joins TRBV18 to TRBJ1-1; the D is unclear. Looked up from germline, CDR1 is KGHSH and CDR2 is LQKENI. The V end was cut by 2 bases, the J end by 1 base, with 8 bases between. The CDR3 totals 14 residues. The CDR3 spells CASSPLPSNTEAFF. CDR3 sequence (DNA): TGTGCCAGCTCACCATTACCGTCGAACACTGAAGCTTTCTTT.

Here the CDR3 reads CATKPQRGGTDTQYF. The CDR3 DNA is TGTGCCACCAAACCCCAGCGGGGGGGCACAGATACGCAGTATTTT. The rearrangement links TRBV2 to TRBJ2-3; 9 bases match TRBD2. The ends lost 10 bases at V and 1 base at J; junction bases unmatched: 9. Germline CDR1 and CDR2: SNHLY and FYNNEI. CDR3 size: 15 residues.

This CDR3 is CASSPLHGDSSGNTIYF. As DNA, the CDR3 is TGTGCCAGCTCACCATTGCACGGGGACAGCTCTGGAAACACCATATATTTT. The chain couples TRBV18 to TRBJ1-3; 7 bases are a match to TRBD1. CDR1 is KGHSH, CDR2 LQKENI, per germline. V was clipped by 2 bases and J by 0 bases; unmatched bases: 7. The CDR3 loop spans 17 amino acids.

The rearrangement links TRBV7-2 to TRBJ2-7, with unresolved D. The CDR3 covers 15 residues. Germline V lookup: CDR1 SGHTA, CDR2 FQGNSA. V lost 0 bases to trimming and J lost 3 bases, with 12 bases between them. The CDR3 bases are TGTGCCAGCAGCTTAGCTGGTCAGAACAGCTACGAGCAGTACTTC. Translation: CASSLAGQNSYEQYF.